One and the same sample provided the 28 T cell receptor beta chains below, sequenced in a study of OX40 agonist ivuxolimab in advanced cancers. Clones were read by immunoSEQ multiplex PCR, and TCRdb kept only the in-frame ones, dropping some. The sample has around 25,000 clones; approximately 90% are singletons. The sequenced sample was CD4+ or CD8+ T cells sorted from blood, obtained in a trial of the OX40 agonist ivuxolimab. The receptors shown here come from an adult with an advanced solid tumor such as melanoma, head and neck, liver or kidney cancer.

V is TRBV19 and J is TRBJ2-1; D is unclear. The CDR3 contains 11 residues. Germline V CDR1 and CDR2: LNHDA, SQIVND (reference sequence). Trimming pared 1 base from V and 10 bases from J, leaving 5 bases between. The CDR3 is CASSIVGEQFF. CDR3 coding DNA: TGTGCCAGTAGTATAGTCGGGGAGCAGTTCTTC.

The V gene is TRBV18, the J gene TRBJ2-1, with D unresolved. The CDR3 consists of 16 residues. Germline CDR1 is KGHSH and CDR2 is LQKENI. V was trimmed by 2 bases and J by 0 bases, leaving 11 bases between them. The CDR3, as DNA: TGTGCCAGCTCACCAAGGTCCGAAAGCTCCTACAATGAGCAGTTCTTC. Amino acids: CASSPRSESSYNEQFF.

This chain links TRBV27 with TRBJ1-6, with a possible D match to TRBD1 (5 bases). Looked up from germline, CDR1 is MNHEY and CDR2 is SMNVEV (reference sequence). The CDR3 length is 16 residues. V lost 5 bases to trimming and J lost 8 bases, with 19 bases between them. The CDR3 DNA reads TGTGCCAGCAGTCCTCTGAGATTCAGGGTTGATTCACCCCTCCACTTT. This encodes CASSPLRFRVDSPLHF.

The chain joins TRBV5-1 to TRBJ2-2; 8 nucleotides agree with TRBD2. The germline CDR1 and CDR2 sequences are SGHRS and YFSETQ. The CDR3 length is 16 residues. Losses at the gene ends were 4 bases for V and 4 bases for J; bases not matched to a gene: 9. The CDR3 bases are TGCGCCAGCAGCCTAACGAGCGGGAGAGGCACCGGGGAGCTGTTTTTT. Encoded protein: CASSLTSGRGTGELFF.

With respect to this clone: A read error may produce the germline difference seen at one junction end. This chain uses TRBV7-8 with TRBJ1-1; D ambiguous. The CDR3 runs to 15 residues. Germline V gene sequence: CDR1 SGHVS, CDR2 FQNEAQ. The CDR3 DNA is TGTGCCAGCACCTTACGGACCTGGACGGACACTGAAGCTTTCTTT. Residues: CASTLRTWTDTEAFF.

The chain joins TRBV11-2 to TRBJ1-5; no firm D call. The CDR3 sequence is 15 residues long. Trimming took 1 base from V and 4 from J, leaving 11 bases between them. The germline V gene encodes CDR1 SGHAT and CDR2 FQNNGV. CDR3 sequence: CASSLGAGRNQPQHF. CDR3 DNA sequence: TGTGCCAGCAGCTTAGGGGCAGGTAGGAATCAGCCCCAGCATTTT.

The V call is TRBV10-1, the J call TRBJ1-1; D ambiguous. Per the germline V gene, CDR1 is WNHNN and CDR2 is SYGVQD (reference sequence). V dropped 6 bases and J dropped 1 base, with 9 bases sitting between them. The CDR3 covers 13 residues. CDR3 coding DNA: TGCGCCAGCAGAACCCGGGAGAACACTGAAGCTTTCTTT. Translated, it gives CASRTRENTEAFF.

The V and J genes are TRBV6-5 and TRBJ1-5; maybe TRBD1 (5 bases). This CDR3 contains 14 residues. Germline lookup yields CDR1 MNHEY and CDR2 SVGAGI. Trimming left V 6 bases short and J 0 bases short, with 9 bases between. CDR3 DNA sequence: TGTGCCAGCAGCCTCAGGGTTAGCAATCAGCCCCAGCATTTT. Residues: CASSLRVSNQPQHF.

The chain couples TRBV28 to TRBJ1-5; 8 positions agree with TRBD1. The V and J ends lost 5 bases and 6 bases, in that order; junction bases with no gene match: 12. The CDR3 runs 16 residues. Germline V gene sequence: CDR1 MDHEN, CDR2 SYDVKM. The CDR3, as DNA: TGTGCCAGCAGTCTCCCCGTCCAGGGGGCAGGTCAGCCCCAGCATTTT. This sequence encodes CASSLPVQGAGQPQHF.

V and J are TRBV18 and TRBJ2-7; tentative D call: TRBD1 (6 bases). Trimming cost V 3 bases and J 0 bases, with 15 bases left between them. The length of the CDR3 is 16 residues. CDR1 and CDR2 from the germline V gene are KGHSH and LQKENI. In DNA, the CDR3 is TGTGCCAGCTCACCCCCCGCAGGGGTGCCCTCCTACGAGCAGTACTTC. Protein: CASSPPAGVPSYEQYF.

This clone was observed a single time. The CDR3 region is CASSPQGFTEAFF. The CDR3 nucleotides read TGTGCCAGCTCACCGCAGGGATTCACTGAAGCTTTCTTT. The chain combines TRBV18 with TRBJ1-1; maybe TRBD1 (5 bases). Per germline, CDR1 KGHSH and CDR2 LQKENI. The CDR3 totals 13 residues. Trimming took off 3 bases at V and 4 bases at J, with 9 bases between the two ends.

The rearrangement joins TRBV4-1 to TRBJ2-1; D is tentatively TRBD1 or TRBD2 (5 bases each). CDR1 is MGHRA, CDR2 YSYEKL, per germline. V was shortened by 0 bases and J by 8 bases, with 11 bases between the two germline ends. CDR3 length equals 14 residues. CDR3 protein: CASSQDPGRDEQFF. CDR3 in DNA: TGCGCCAGCAGCCAAGATCCAGGGCGGGATGAGCAGTTCTTC.

The rearrangement uses TRBV19 and TRBJ1-3; D is perhaps TRBD1 (5 bases). CDR3 length: 15 residues. With 8 bases removed from V and 4 bases from J, the gap between germline ends came to 18 bases. Looked up from germline, CDR1 is LNHDA and CDR2 is SQIVND (reference sequence). The CDR3, as DNA: TGTGCCAGTTTCCGGGACCCGCGAAGAGGAAACACCATATATTTT. It codes for CASFRDPRRGNTIYF.

This clone was observed a few times. This sequence joins TRBV7-9 and TRBJ2-1, with a possible D match to TRBD2 (7 bases). This CDR3 is 13 amino acids long. The germline V gene encodes CDR1 SEHNR and CDR2 FQNEAQ (reference sequence). Trimming pared 5 bases from V and 7 bases from J, leaving 12 bases between. The CDR3 here is CASSPEGGNEQFF. CDR3 nucleotide sequence: TGTGCCAGCAGCCCAGAGGGGGGGAATGAGCAGTTCTTC.

V gene TRBV15 combines with J gene TRBJ2-7, with D unresolved. The V gene lost 0 bases and the J gene lost 3 bases, with 3 bases spanning the gap. CDR3 length equals 12 residues. Germline lookup yields CDR1 LNHNV and CDR2 YYDKDF (reference sequence). CDR3 bases: TGTGCCACCAGCAGAGACGGCTACGAGCAGTACTTC. Translated, it gives CATSRDGYEQYF.

J is TRBJ2-3 and V is TRBV5-4, with D perhaps assigned TRBD1 or TRBD2 (6 bases each). Trimming pared 6 bases from V and 4 bases from J, leaving 15 bases between. The germline V gene has CDR1 SGHNT and CDR2 YYREEE (reference sequence). The CDR3 length is 14 residues. CDR3 region: CASTAGGDADTQYF. CDR3 DNA sequence: TGTGCCAGCACAGCCGGGGGCGATGCAGATACGCAGTATTTT. Full variable domain (missing parts from reference TRBV5-4 and TRBJ2-3): ETGVTQSPTHLIKTRGQQVTLRCSSQSGHNTVSWYQQALGQGPQFIFQYYREEENGRGNFPPRFSGLQFPNYSSELNVNALELDDSALYLCASTAGGDADTQYFGPGTRLTVL.

This chain uses TRBV10-2 with TRBJ2-5, with D perhaps TRBD1 or TRBD2 (5 bases each). Germline CDR1 is WSHSY and CDR2 is SAAADI. The CDR3 is 15 amino acids. The V gene lost 5 bases and the J gene lost 3 bases, with 16 bases spanning the gap. CDR3 residues: CASSPRDRGEETQYF. The DNA of the CDR3 is TGCGCCAGCAGTCCACGGGACCGAGGCGAAGAGACCCAGTACTTC.

The chain employs TRBV6-1 and TRBJ2-7; the match to TRBD1 covers 9 bases. V shed 2 bases, J shed 3 bases, and the junction held 5 bases outside the gene matches. The V gene's germline CDR1 is MNHNS and CDR2 SASEGT. CDR3 length: 15 amino acids. The CDR3 DNA follows: TGTGCCAGCAGTGAACCGGGACAGGGTGTCTACGAGCAGTACTTC. This codes for CASSEPGQGVYEQYF.

The rearrangement uses TRBV5-1 and TRBJ2-1, with a tentative D call TRBD1 (6 bases). CDR3 length: 13 residues. CDR1 SGHRS and CDR2 YFSETQ come from the germline V gene. Trimming took off 1 base at V and 9 bases at J, with 11 bases between the two ends. This chain's CDR3 is CASSLTGKGEQFF. DNA of the CDR3: TGCGCCAGCAGCTTGACAGGGAAGGGTGAGCAGTTCTTC.

The J gene is TRBJ1-6, the V gene TRBV7-9; 8 positions match TRBD1. CDR3 length equals 15 residues. The germline gives CDR1 SEHNR, CDR2 FQNEAQ (reference sequence). The V gene end was trimmed by 5 bases and the J gene end by 8 bases; junction bases not matched to a gene: 8. DNA for the CDR3: TGTGCCAGCAGCACGGACAGGGTGGCATATTCACCCCTCCACTTT. Translating it yields CASSTDRVAYSPLHF. The full variable domain, in which reference TRBV7-9 and TRBJ1-6 provide the parts outside the CDR3, is DTGVSQNPRHKITKRGQNVTFRCDPISEHNRLYWYRQTLGQGPEFLTYFQNEAQLEKSRLLSDRFSAERPKGSFSTLEIQRTEQGDSAMYLCASSTDRVAYSPLHFGNGTRLTVT.

This rearrangement joins TRBV9 to TRBJ1-1, with D possibly being TRBD1 (5 bases). Trimming removed 0 bases from V and 4 bases from J, with 10 bases in between. CDR3 length equals 14 residues. Germline V lookup: CDR1 SGDLS, CDR2 YYNGEE. The CDR3 nucleotides are TGTGCCAGCAGCGTAGTCGGGGGACCCACTGAAGCTTTCTTT. Encoded protein: CASSVVGGPTEAFF.

The chain couples TRBV29-1 to TRBJ1-2, with no clear D. The V end lost 5 bases, the J end lost 7 bases, and 11 bases lay between the germline ends. This CDR3 is built from 11 residues. Germline CDR1 SQVTM, CDR2 ANQGSEA. The CDR3: CSVPSGVGYTF. CDR3 DNA sequence: TGCAGCGTTCCCAGTGGGGTTGGCTACACCTTC.

The CDR3 DNA is TGTGCCAGCAGCTTTGTCTATGGACGGACCGGAGAAGAGACCCAGTACTTC. Amino acid sequence: CASSFVYGRTGEETQYF. V gene TRBV11-2 combines with J gene TRBJ2-5; D unresolved. Between the trimmed V and J ends, which lost 3 bases and 3 bases, there was a span of 20 bases. Germline CDR1 and CDR2: SGHAT and FQNNGV. The CDR3 is 17 amino acids. Variable domain in full (rest from reference TRBV11-2 and TRBJ2-5): EAGVAQSPRYKIIEKRQSVAFWCNPISGHATLYWYQQILGQGPKLLIQFQNNGVVDDSQLPKDRFSAERLKGVDSTLKIQPAKLEDSAVYLCASSFVYGRTGEETQYFGPGTRLLVL.

V is TRBV9 and J is TRBJ2-1; 9 nucleotides line up with TRBD1. From germline, CDR1 is SGDLS and CDR2 YYNGEE. The CDR3 has 20 residues. J gave up 0 bases and V 2 bases, and 15 bases lay outside the gene matches. The CDR3 region is CASSVEDRGLPLSSYNEQFF. As DNA, the CDR3 is TGTGCCAGCAGCGTGGAGGACAGGGGTCTCCCCTTGAGCTCCTACAATGAGCAGTTCTTC.

This chain joins TRBV7-2 and TRBJ2-1, with D perhaps TRBD2 (7 bases). V lost 1 base, J lost 6 bases, and 13 bases lay in between. The germline V gene has CDR1 SGHTA and CDR2 FQGNSA. The CDR3 covers 15 residues. The CDR3 spells CASSLGGGTVNEQFF. CDR3 bases: TGTGCCAGCAGCTTAGGGGGGGGCACGGTCAATGAGCAGTTCTTC.

The V gene is TRBV6-5, the J gene TRBJ2-2; TRBD2 might be the D (5 bases). The CDR3 is 12 amino acids. The V end was cut by 11 bases, the J end by 4 bases, with 11 bases between. Germline V gene sequence: CDR1 MNHEY, CDR2 SVGAGI. CDR3 coding DNA: TGTGCCGGCGGGCGCGGCACCGGGGAGCTGTTTTTT. Translated: CAGGRGTGELFF.

This clone appeared once. The chain combines TRBV19 with TRBJ1-3, with D uncertain. The V gene's germline CDR1 is LNHDA and CDR2 SQIVND (reference sequence). V shed 3 bases and J shed 1 base, with 7 bases lying between them. The CDR3 has 14 residues. The CDR3 protein is CASSIGESGNTIYF. CDR3 sequence (DNA): TGTGCCAGTAGTATCGGTGAATCTGGAAACACCATATATTTT. The full variable domain, completed using reference TRBV19 and TRBJ1-3, is DGGITQSPKYLFRKEGQNVTLSCEQNLNHDAMYWYRQDPGQGLRLIYYSQIVNDFQKGDIAEGYSVSREKKESFPLTVTSAQKNPTAFYLCASSIGESGNTIYFGEGSWLTVV.

The chain joins TRBV6-4 to TRBJ1-6; the D is unclear. Germline values: CDR1 MRHNA, CDR2 SNTAGT. Trimming left V 4 bases short and J 8 bases short, with 9 bases between. The CDR3 has 13 residues. DNA for the CDR3: TGTGCCAGCAGTGTAGGGTCACATTCACCCCTCCACTTT. It translates to CASSVGSHSPLHF.